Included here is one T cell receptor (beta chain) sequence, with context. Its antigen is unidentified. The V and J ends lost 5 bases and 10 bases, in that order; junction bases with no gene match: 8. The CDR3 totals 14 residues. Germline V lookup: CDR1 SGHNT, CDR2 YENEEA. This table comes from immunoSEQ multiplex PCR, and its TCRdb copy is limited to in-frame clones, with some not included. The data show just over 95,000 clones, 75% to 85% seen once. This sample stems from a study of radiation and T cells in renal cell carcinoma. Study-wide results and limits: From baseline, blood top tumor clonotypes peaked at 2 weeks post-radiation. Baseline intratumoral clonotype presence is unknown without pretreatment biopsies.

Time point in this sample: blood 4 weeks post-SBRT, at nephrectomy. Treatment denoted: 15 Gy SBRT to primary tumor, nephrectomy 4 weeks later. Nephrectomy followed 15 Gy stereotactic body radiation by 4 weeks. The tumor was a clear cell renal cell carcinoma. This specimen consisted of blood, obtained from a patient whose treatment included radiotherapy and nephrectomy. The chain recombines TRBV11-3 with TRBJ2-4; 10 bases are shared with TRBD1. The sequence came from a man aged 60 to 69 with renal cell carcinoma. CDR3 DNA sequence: TGTGCCAGCAGCCCGGGACAGGGGAGTACAATTCAGTACTTC. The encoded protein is CASSPGQGSTIQYF.